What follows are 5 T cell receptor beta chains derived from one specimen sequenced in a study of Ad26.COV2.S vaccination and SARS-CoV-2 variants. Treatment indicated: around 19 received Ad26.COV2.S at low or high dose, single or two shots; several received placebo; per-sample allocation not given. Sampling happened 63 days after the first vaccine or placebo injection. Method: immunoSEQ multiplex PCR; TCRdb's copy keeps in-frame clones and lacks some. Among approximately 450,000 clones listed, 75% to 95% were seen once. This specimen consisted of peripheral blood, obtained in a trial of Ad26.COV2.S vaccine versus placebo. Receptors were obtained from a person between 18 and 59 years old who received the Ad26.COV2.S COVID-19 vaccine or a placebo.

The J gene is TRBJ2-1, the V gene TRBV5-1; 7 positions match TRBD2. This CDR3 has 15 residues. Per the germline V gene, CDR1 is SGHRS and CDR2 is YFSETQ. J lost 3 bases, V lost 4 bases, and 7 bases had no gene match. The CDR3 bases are TGCGCCAGCAGCGAAGCCGGGACTAACTACAATGAGCAGTTCTTC. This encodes CASSEAGTNYNEQFF.

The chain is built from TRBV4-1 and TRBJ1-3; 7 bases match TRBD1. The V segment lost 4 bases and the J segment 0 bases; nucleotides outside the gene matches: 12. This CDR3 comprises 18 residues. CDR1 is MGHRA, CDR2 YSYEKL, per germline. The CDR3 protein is CASSPIQGTKNSGNTIYF. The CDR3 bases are TGCGCCAGCAGCCCGATACAGGGGACGAAGAACTCTGGAAACACCATATATTTT.

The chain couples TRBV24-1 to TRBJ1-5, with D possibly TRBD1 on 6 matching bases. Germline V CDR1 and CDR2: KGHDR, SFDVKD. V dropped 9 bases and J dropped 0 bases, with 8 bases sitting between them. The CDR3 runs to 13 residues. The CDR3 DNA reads TGTGCCACCCAGGGGTATAGCAATCAGCCCCAGCATTTT. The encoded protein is CATQGYSNQPQHF.

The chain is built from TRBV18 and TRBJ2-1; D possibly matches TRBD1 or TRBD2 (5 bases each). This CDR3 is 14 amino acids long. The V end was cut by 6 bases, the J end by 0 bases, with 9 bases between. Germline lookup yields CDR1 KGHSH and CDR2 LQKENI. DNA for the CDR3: TGTGCCAGCTCCGGGGACGTCTCCTACAATGAGCAGTTCTTC. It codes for CASSGDVSYNEQFF.

In DNA, the CDR3 is TGTGCCAGCAGCGCCGGACTTCTCAACGGGGAGCTGTTTTTT. It specifies CASSAGLLNGELFF. The rearrangement joins TRBV9 to TRBJ2-2, with a tentative D call TRBD2 (5 bases). This CDR3 is 14 amino acids long. Germline loops: CDR1 SGDLS, CDR2 YYNGEE. Between the trimmed V and J ends, which lost 3 bases and 7 bases, there was a span of 13 bases. Combining the CDR3 with reference TRBV9 and TRBJ2-2 gives the whole variable domain DSGVTQTPKHLITATGQRVTLRCSPRSGDLSVYWYQQSLDQGLQFLIQYYNGEERAKGNILERFSAQQFPDLHSELNLSSLELGDSALYFCASSAGLLNGELFFGEGSRLTVL.